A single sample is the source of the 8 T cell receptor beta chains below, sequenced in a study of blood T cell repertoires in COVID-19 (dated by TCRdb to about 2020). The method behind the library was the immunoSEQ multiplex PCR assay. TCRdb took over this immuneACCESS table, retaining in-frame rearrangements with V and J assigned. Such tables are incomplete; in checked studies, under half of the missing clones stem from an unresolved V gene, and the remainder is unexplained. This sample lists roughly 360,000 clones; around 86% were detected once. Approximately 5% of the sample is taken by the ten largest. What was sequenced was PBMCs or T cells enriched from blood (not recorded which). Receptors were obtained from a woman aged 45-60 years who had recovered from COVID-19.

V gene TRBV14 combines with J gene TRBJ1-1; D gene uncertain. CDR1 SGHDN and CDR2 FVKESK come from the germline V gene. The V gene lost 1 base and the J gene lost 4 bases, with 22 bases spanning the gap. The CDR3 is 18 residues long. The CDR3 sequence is CASSQGRQEAKWSTEAFF. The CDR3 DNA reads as TGTGCCAGCAGCCAAGGTCGGCAGGAGGCTAAGTGGAGCACTGAAGCTTTCTTT.

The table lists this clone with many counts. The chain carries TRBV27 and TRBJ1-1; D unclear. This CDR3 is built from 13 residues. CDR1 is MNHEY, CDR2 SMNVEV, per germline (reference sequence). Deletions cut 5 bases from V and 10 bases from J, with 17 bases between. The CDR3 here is CASSTHRENVAFF. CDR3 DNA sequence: TGTGCCAGCAGTACCCACAGAGAAAACGTAGCTTTCTTT.

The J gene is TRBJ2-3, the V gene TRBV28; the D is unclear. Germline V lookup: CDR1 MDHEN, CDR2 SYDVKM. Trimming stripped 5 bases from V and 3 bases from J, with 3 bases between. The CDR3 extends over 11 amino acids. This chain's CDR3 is CASSITDTQYF. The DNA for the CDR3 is TGTGCCAGCAGTATAACAGATACGCAGTATTTT.

CDR3 amino acids: CASGQFVNTEAFF. The DNA for the CDR3 is TGTGCCAGTGGACAGTTCGTGAACACTGAAGCTTTCTTT. V and J are TRBV19 and TRBJ1-1; tentative D call: TRBD1 (6 bases). Per the germline V gene, CDR1 is LNHDA and CDR2 is SQIVND (reference sequence). The V and J ends lost 8 bases and 0 bases respectively, with 10 bases between them. This CDR3 spans 13 amino acids.

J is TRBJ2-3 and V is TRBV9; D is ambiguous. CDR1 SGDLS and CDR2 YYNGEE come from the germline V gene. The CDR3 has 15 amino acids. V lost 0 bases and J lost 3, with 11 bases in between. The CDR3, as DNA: TGTGCCAGCAGCGTAGGTTTCAGGTGGACAGATACGCAGTATTTT. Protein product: CASSVGFRWTDTQYF.

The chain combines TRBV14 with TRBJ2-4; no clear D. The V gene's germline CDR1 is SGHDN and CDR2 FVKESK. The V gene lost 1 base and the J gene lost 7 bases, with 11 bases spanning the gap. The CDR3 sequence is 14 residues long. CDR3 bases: TGTGCCAGCAGCCAAGTCGGGTTAGGCAACATTCAGTACTTC. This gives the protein CASSQVGLGNIQYF.

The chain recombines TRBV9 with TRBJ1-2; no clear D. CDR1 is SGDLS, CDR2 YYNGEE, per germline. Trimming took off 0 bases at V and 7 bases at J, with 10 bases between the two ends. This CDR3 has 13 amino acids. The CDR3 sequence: CASSVAWQVGYTF. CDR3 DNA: TGTGCCAGCAGCGTAGCTTGGCAGGTTGGCTACACCTTC.

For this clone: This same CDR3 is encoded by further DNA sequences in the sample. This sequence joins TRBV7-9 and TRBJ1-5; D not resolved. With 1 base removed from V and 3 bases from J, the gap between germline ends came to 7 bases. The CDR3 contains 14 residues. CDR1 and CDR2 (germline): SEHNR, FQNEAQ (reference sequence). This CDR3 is CASSLDGSNQPQHF. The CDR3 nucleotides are TGTGCCAGCAGCTTAGACGGTTCCAATCAGCCCCAGCATTTT.